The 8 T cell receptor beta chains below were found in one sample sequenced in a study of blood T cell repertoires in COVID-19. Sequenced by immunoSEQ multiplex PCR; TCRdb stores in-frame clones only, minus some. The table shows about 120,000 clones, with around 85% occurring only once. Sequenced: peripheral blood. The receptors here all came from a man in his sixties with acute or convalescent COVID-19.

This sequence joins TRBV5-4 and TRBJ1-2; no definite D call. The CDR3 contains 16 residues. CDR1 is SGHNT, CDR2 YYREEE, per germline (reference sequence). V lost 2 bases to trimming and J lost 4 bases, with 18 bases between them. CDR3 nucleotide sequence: TGTGCCAGCAGCTTAGCACGAAGCGGCCAGATCTATGGCTACACCTTC. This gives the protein CASSLARSGQIYGYTF.

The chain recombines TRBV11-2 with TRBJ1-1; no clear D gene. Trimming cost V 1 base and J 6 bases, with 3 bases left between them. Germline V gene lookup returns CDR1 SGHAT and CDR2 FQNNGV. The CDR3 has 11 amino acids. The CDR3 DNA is TGTGCCAGCAGCTTAGCCTCTGAAGCTTTCTTT. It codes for CASSLASEAFF.

The CDR3 spells CASSSYGTPNGYTF. Here the CDR3 DNA reads TGTGCCAGCAGCTCCTACGGGACACCAAATGGCTACACCTTC. The chain employs TRBV7-9 and TRBJ1-2, with D perhaps matching TRBD1 (6 bases). CDR1 is SEHNR, CDR2 FQNEAQ, per germline (reference sequence). Trimming left V 4 bases short and J 6 bases short, with 15 bases between. The length of the CDR3 is 14 residues.

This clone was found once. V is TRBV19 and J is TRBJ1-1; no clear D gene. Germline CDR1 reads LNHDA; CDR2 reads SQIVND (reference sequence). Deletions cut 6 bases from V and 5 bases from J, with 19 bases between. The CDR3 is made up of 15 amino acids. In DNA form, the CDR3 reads TGTGCCAGTAGCCACGATCGTTTAGCGGTGACTGAAGCTTTCTTT. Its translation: CASSHDRLAVTEAFF.

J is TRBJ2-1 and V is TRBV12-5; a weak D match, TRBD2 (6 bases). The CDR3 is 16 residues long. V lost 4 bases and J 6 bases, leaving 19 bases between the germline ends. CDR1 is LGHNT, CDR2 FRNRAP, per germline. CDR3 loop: CASGSPWARERNEQFF. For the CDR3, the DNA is TGTGCTAGTGGTTCCCCCTGGGCGCGGGAACGCAATGAGCAGTTCTTC.

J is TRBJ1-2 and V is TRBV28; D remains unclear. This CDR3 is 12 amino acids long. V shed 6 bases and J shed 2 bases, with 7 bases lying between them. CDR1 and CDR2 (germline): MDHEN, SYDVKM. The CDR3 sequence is CASRGQNYGYTF. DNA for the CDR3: TGTGCCAGCAGGGGCCAGAACTATGGCTACACCTTC.

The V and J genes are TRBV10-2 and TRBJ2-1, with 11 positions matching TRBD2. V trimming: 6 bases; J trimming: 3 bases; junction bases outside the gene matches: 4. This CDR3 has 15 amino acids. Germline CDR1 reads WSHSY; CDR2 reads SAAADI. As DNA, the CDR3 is TGCGCCAGCAGGATCGGGACTAGCGGCTACAATGAGCAGTTCTTC. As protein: CASRIGTSGYNEQFF.

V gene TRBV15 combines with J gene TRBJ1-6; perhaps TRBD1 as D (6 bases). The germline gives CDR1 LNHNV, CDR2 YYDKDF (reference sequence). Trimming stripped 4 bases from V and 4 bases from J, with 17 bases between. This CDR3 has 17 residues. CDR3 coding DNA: TGTGCCACCAGCACGTGGACAGCGAGGGGTTATAATTCACCCCTCCACTTT. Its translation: CATSTWTARGYNSPLHF.